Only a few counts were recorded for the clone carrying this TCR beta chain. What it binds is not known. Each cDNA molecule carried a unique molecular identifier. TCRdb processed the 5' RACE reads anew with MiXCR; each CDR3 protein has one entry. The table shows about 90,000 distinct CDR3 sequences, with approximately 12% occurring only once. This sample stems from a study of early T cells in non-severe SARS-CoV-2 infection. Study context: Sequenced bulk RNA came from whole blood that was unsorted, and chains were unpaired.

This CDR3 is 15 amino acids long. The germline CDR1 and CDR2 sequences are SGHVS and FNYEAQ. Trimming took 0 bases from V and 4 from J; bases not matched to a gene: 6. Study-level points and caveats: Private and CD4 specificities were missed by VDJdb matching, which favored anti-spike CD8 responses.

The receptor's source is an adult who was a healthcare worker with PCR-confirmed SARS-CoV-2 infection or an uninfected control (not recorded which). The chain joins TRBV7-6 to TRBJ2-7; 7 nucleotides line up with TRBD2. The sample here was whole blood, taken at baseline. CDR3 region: CASSLAAGVVYEQYF. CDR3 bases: TGTGCCAGCAGCTTAGCGGCGGGAGTGGTTTACGAGCAGTACTTC.